The entry below gives a single TCR beta chain sequence along with its context. The entry originates in a study of blood T cell repertoires in COVID-19. Turning to the study itself: Sample material is recorded as cDNA or gDNA derived from T cells, B-cell-depleted T cells, or PBMCs.

The CDR3 is 15 amino acids. V lost 6 bases and J lost 4; bases outside the gene matches: 10. Per germline, CDR1 MNHEY and CDR2 SMNVEV (reference sequence). The table came from immunoSEQ multiplex PCR; TCRdb's copy has only in-frame clones and leaves some out. The repertoire holds approximately 230,000 clones, with 75% to 90% as singletons. Input material: peripheral blood. This clonotype was obtained from a man between 25 and 39 years old who had recovered from COVID-19. The gene calls are TRBV27 and TRBJ2-5; 8 positions agree with TRBD1. The CDR3 nucleotides are TGTGCCAGCAGGAAAGACAGGGGCAGAGGAGAGACCCAGTACTTC. Translating gives CASRKDRGRGETQYF.